The 29 T cell receptor beta chains below all came from one sample that was sequenced in a study of cytomegalovirus exposure and HLA in healthy donors. Primers: 60 Vbeta forward and 13 Jbeta reverse. Sequenced by immunoSEQ multiplex PCR; TCRdb stores in-frame clones only, minus some. The sample lists 110,000 to 150,000 clones, around 84% occurring once. Specimen: PBMCs. These receptor sequences come from a boy aged 2-15 years in good health and CMV-seronegative.

The chain recombines TRBV28 with TRBJ1-4; 7 bases align to TRBD1. This CDR3 comprises 13 residues. CDR1 MDHEN and CDR2 SYDVKM come from the germline V gene. The ends lost 6 bases at V and 10 bases at J; junction bases unmatched: 8. The CDR3 spells CASSQGEVGKLFF. For the CDR3, the DNA is TGTGCCAGCAGCCAGGGGGAAGTGGGAAAACTGTTTTTT.

The chain couples TRBV6-6 to TRBJ1-4, with unresolved D. Trimming stripped 4 bases from V and 6 bases from J, with 12 bases between. From germline, CDR1 is MNHNY and CDR2 SVGAGI (reference sequence). This CDR3 comprises 14 residues. CDR3 amino acids: CASSSGRIDEKLFF. DNA for the CDR3: TGTGCCAGCAGTTCGGGAAGGATAGATGAAAAACTGTTTTTT.

The rearrangement links TRBV10-3 to TRBJ1-1; no definite D call. Germline V gives CDR1 ENHRY, CDR2 SYGVKD. V lost 2 bases to trimming and J lost 0 bases, with 10 bases between them. The CDR3 contains 15 residues. DNA of the CDR3: TGTGCCATCAGTGAGACAGTTACTTTGAACACTGAAGCTTTCTTT. Protein: CAISETVTLNTEAFF.

The chain recombines TRBV6-5 with TRBJ1-1; 7 bases are a match to TRBD1. V lost 7 bases to trimming and J lost 11 bases; unmatched junction nucleotides: 13. The CDR3 length is 13 residues. Germline CDR1 reads MNHEY; CDR2 reads SVGAGI. In DNA form, the CDR3 reads TGTGCCAGCACCCGCACAGGGGCGGCAGGCGCTTTCTTT. It is translated as CASTRTGAAGAFF.

The chain is built from TRBV2 and TRBJ2-3; 10 bases match TRBD2. CDR1 and CDR2 (germline): SNHLY, FYNNEI. The CDR3 covers 15 residues. With V trimmed by 6 bases and J by 5 bases, 8 bases remained unmatched. This CDR3 is CASRVGLAAGDTQYF. The CDR3, as DNA: TGTGCCAGCAGGGTTGGACTAGCGGCCGGAGATACGCAGTATTTT.

This chain links TRBV5-6 with TRBJ2-5, with D possibly matching TRBD1 (6 bases). The CDR3 is made up of 14 amino acids. Germline loops: CDR1 SGHDT, CDR2 YYEEEE. Trimming pared 0 bases from V and 5 bases from J, leaving 11 bases between. CDR3: CASSLAGGRETQYF. The CDR3 DNA reads TGTGCCAGCAGCTTGGCTGGGGGCAGGGAGACCCAGTACTTC.

This chain connects TRBV15 to TRBJ2-1; tentative D call: TRBD1 (6 bases). V was clipped by 2 bases and J by 4 bases, with 24 bases between them. The CDR3 sequence is 19 residues long. Germline CDR1 is LNHNV and CDR2 is YYDKDF (reference sequence). CDR3 in DNA: TGTGCCACCAGCAGACAACCAAGACAAACAGGGAGTAGGTACAATGAGCAGTTCTTC. Amino acid sequence: CATSRQPRQTGSRYNEQFF.

The rearrangement uses TRBV19 and TRBJ2-3; tentative D call: TRBD1 (6 bases). The CDR3 is 15 residues long. Germline values: CDR1 LNHDA, CDR2 SQIVND (reference sequence). The V end was cut by 7 bases, the J end by 0 bases, with 14 bases between. CDR3 sequence: CASTRTATSTDTQYF. CDR3 DNA: TGTGCCAGTACTAGGACAGCCACTAGCACAGATACGCAGTATTTT.

The chain has TRBV19 and TRBJ1-5, with 10 bases fitting TRBD1. This CDR3 is built from 16 residues. Germline CDR1 reads LNHDA; CDR2 reads SQIVND (reference sequence). Germline trimming cut 4 bases from V and 6 bases from J; bases unmatched to any gene: 9. The CDR3 sequence: CASSKPPGQGVQPQHF. The DNA of the CDR3 is TGTGCCAGTAGTAAACCCCCCGGACAGGGGGTTCAGCCCCAGCATTTT.

The chain employs TRBV10-2 and TRBJ2-7; D possibly corresponds to TRBD2 (5 bases). This CDR3 has 14 amino acids. Germline V gene sequence: CDR1 WSHSY, CDR2 SAAADI. V shed 4 bases and J shed 0 bases, with 10 bases lying between them. DNA for the CDR3: TGCGCCAGCAGTGCTGTTCGGGGCTCCTACGAGCAGTACTTC. The encoded protein is CASSAVRGSYEQYF.

The V call is TRBV10-2, the J call TRBJ1-3, with D possibly matching TRBD1 (5 bases). Germline CDR1 is WSHSY and CDR2 is SAAADI. The V gene lost 3 bases and the J gene lost 0 bases, with 9 bases spanning the gap. The CDR3 consists of 15 residues. CDR3 sequence reads: CASSEGALSGNTIYF. CDR3 nucleotide sequence: TGCGCCAGCAGTGAAGGGGCCCTCTCTGGAAACACCATATATTTT.

The chain is built from TRBV5-4 and TRBJ1-1; possible D gene TRBD1, 5 bases. The CDR3 has 16 amino acids. Trimming shortened V by 1 base and J by 0 bases, and 13 bases separated the two germline ends. Looked up from germline, CDR1 is SGHNT and CDR2 is YYREEE (reference sequence). The DNA of the CDR3 is TGTGCCAGCAGCTTGCTTTCCGGCAGGGTGAACACTGAAGCTTTCTTT. Amino acids: CASSLLSGRVNTEAFF. Supplemented by reference TRBV5-4 and TRBJ1-1, the full variable domain reads ETGVTQSPTHLIKTRGQQVTLRCSSQSGHNTVSWYQQALGQGPQFIFQYYREEENGRGNFPPRFSGLQFPNYSSELNVNALELDDSALYLCASSLLSGRVNTEAFFGQGTRLTVV.

This chain connects TRBV25-1 to TRBJ2-1; tentative D call: TRBD2 (5 bases). Germline assignment: CDR1 MGHDK and CDR2 SYGVNS. There are 18 residues in the CDR3. Trimming shortened V by 1 base and J by 9 bases, and 25 bases separated the two germline ends. DNA of the CDR3: TGTGCCAGCAGTGAATCTCCTCCGCGGAGGAACCTTTTCTCTGAGCAGTTCTTC. This gives the protein CASSESPPRRNLFSEQFF.

The J gene is TRBJ2-2, the V gene TRBV28; 7 bases are shared with TRBD2. The length of the CDR3 is 14 residues. Per the germline V gene, CDR1 is MDHEN and CDR2 is SYDVKM. With V trimmed by 2 bases and J by 8 bases, 5 bases remained unmatched. CDR3 DNA sequence: TGTGCCAGCAGTTTAACAGCGGGAAGGGGGGAGCTGTTTTTT. Its translation: CASSLTAGRGELFF.

The chain employs TRBV29-1 and TRBJ2-4, with 7 bases that match TRBD2. Germline loops: CDR1 SQVTM, CDR2 ANQGSEA. Trimming took 5 bases from V and 4 from J; bases not matched to a gene: 5. CDR3 length: 13 amino acids. In DNA, the CDR3 is TGCAGCGTTCACGGGGGGACTAAAAACATTCAGTACTTC. As protein: CSVHGGTKNIQYF.

The chain is built from TRBV4-2 and TRBJ2-1, with a weak D call TRBD2 (5 bases). V was shortened by 0 bases and J by 6 bases, with 12 bases between the two germline ends. CDR3 length: 15 amino acids. Germline CDR1 reads LGHNA; CDR2 reads YNFKEQ. The chain's CDR3 is CASSQELAALNEQFF. CDR3 coding DNA: TGTGCCAGCAGCCAAGAGCTAGCCGCCCTCAATGAGCAGTTCTTC.

This sequence joins TRBV9 and TRBJ2-6, with D uncertain. V was clipped by 0 bases and J by 5 bases, with 6 bases between them. Germline V gene sequence: CDR1 SGDLS, CDR2 YYNGEE. The CDR3 sequence is 14 residues long. CDR3 in DNA: TGTGCCAGCAGCGTAGACAAGTGGGCCAACGTCCTGACTTTC. Translating it yields CASSVDKWANVLTF.

CDR3: CASRKDSYNQPQHF. The CDR3 DNA reads as TGTGCCAGCAGGAAAGACAGCTACAATCAGCCCCAGCATTTT. The chain employs TRBV6-1 and TRBJ1-5; weak D call: TRBD1 (5 bases). Germline CDR1 and CDR2: MNHNS and SASEGT. This CDR3 is built from 14 residues. With 6 bases removed from V and 3 bases from J, the gap between germline ends came to 12 bases.

The V gene is TRBV6-5, the J gene TRBJ2-1; TRBD2 agrees at 10 bases. The CDR3 is made up of 14 amino acids. The V gene end was trimmed by 5 bases and the J gene end by 7 bases; junction bases not matched to a gene: 5. The V gene's germline CDR1 is MNHEY and CDR2 SVGAGI. In DNA form, the CDR3 reads TGTGCCAGCAGTGAAAGCGGGGGGGTGAATGAGCAGTTCTTC. It yields the protein CASSESGGVNEQFF.

This chain links TRBV19 with TRBJ1-5, with TRBD1 as a possible D gene (5 bases). The CDR3 is 14 amino acids. V was pared by 5 bases and J by 7 bases, with 15 bases between. Germline-derived CDR1 and CDR2 are LNHDA and SQIVND (reference sequence). This CDR3 is CASSSGSRGQPQHF. The CDR3 DNA is TGTGCCAGTAGTTCAGGGTCCCGTGGGCAGCCCCAGCATTTT. The full variable domain, its missing parts supplied by reference TRBV19 and TRBJ1-5, is DGGITQSPKYLFRKEGQNVTLSCEQNLNHDAMYWYRQDPGQGLRLIYYSQIVNDFQKGDIAEGYSVSREKKESFPLTVTSAQKNPTAFYLCASSSGSRGQPQHFGDGTRLSIL.

The chain employs TRBV5-1 and TRBJ2-3; TRBD1 agrees at 10 bases. Per the germline V gene, CDR1 is SGHRS and CDR2 is YFSETQ. The CDR3 covers 15 residues. J was trimmed by 4 bases and V by 6 bases; bases with no gene match: 8. CDR3 sequence reads: CASTSDRGRADTQYF. The CDR3 bases are TGCGCCAGCACTTCGGACAGGGGGAGGGCAGATACGCAGTATTTT.

This chain uses TRBV7-8 with TRBJ1-5, with 8 bases identical to TRBD1. J lost 5 bases, V lost 4 bases, and 7 bases had no gene match. The CDR3 contains 15 residues. CDR1 and CDR2 (germline): SGHVS, FQNEAQ. The CDR3 is CASSSDRVFHQPQHF. CDR3 nucleotide sequence: TGTGCCAGCAGCTCGGACAGGGTCTTCCATCAGCCCCAGCATTTT.

The J gene is TRBJ1-1, the V gene TRBV6-5, with D possibly being TRBD1 (5 bases). This CDR3 comprises 14 residues. V shed 6 bases and J shed 2 bases, with 13 bases lying between them. The germline V gene encodes CDR1 MNHEY and CDR2 SVGAGI. CDR3 sequence: CASRRTGSNTEAFF. The CDR3 DNA is TGTGCCAGCAGGAGAACAGGTTCAAACACTGAAGCTTTCTTT.

This chain connects TRBV6-1 to TRBJ1-1; 9 bases map to TRBD1. This CDR3 is 16 amino acids long. In germline, CDR1 is MNHNS, CDR2 SASEGT. Germline trimming cut 1 base from V and 0 bases from J; bases unmatched to any gene: 3. CDR3 in DNA: TGTGCCAGCAGTGAAGAGGGGGACAGGGTGAACACTGAAGCTTTCTTT. It translates to CASSEEGDRVNTEAFF.

V gene TRBV6-1 combines with J gene TRBJ2-6; tentatively, D is TRBD1 (6 bases). The germline CDR1 and CDR2 sequences are MNHNS and SASEGT. The V end was cut by 10 bases, the J end by 1 base, with 14 bases between. The CDR3 is 15 residues long. The CDR3 nucleotides read TGTGCCACCGGTGGCACAGGGTCTGGGGCCAACGTCCTGACTTTC. Its protein product is CATGGTGSGANVLTF.

The V call is TRBV11-2, the J call TRBJ2-1; TRBD2 matches at 7 bases. Germline lookup yields CDR1 SGHAT and CDR2 FQNNGV. The V gene end was trimmed by 2 bases and the J gene end by 5 bases; junction bases not matched to a gene: 6. CDR3 length: 15 amino acids. In DNA, the CDR3 is TGTGCCAGCAGCTTACGTAGCGGGCTCAACAATGAGCAGTTCTTC. Amino acids: CASSLRSGLNNEQFF. Variable domain in full (rest from reference TRBV11-2 and TRBJ2-1): EAGVAQSPRYKIIEKRQSVAFWCNPISGHATLYWYQQILGQGPKLLIQFQNNGVVDDSQLPKDRFSAERLKGVDSTLKIQPAKLEDSAVYLCASSLRSGLNNEQFFGPGTRLTVL.

This chain links TRBV5-4 with TRBJ2-1, with D perhaps TRBD2 (5 bases). Germline V gene sequence: CDR1 SGHNT, CDR2 YYREEE (reference sequence). Trimming stripped 0 bases from V and 7 bases from J, with 8 bases between. The CDR3 is made up of 13 amino acids. The CDR3 region is CASSLAGSNEQFF. In nucleotides, the CDR3 is TGTGCCAGCAGCTTGGCGGGGTCGAATGAGCAGTTCTTC.

The rearrangement uses TRBV18 and TRBJ2-5; 14 bases map to TRBD2. V trimming: 1 base; J trimming: 1 base; junction bases outside the gene matches: 2. The CDR3 sequence is 17 residues long. CDR1 is KGHSH and CDR2 is LQKENI in the germline V gene. Here the CDR3 DNA reads TGTGCCAGCTCACCACGGACTAGCGGGAGGATCCAAGAGACCCAGTACTTC. Amino acids: CASSPRTSGRIQETQYF.

The chain recombines TRBV27 with TRBJ2-3, with 11 bases lining up with TRBD2. Trimming took 8 bases from V and 1 from J; bases not matched to a gene: 8. The CDR3 is 16 residues long. CDR1 and CDR2 from the germline V gene are MNHEY and SMNVEV (reference sequence). CDR3 nucleotide sequence: TGTGCCAGCGGAGAGGGACTAGCGGAACGCACAGATACGCAGTATTTT. Residues: CASGEGLAERTDTQYF.